Each of the 31 T cell receptor beta chains below was sequenced from the same sample in a study of blood T cell repertoires in COVID-19. The table came from immunoSEQ multiplex PCR; TCRdb's copy has only in-frame clones and leaves some out. The table lists some 700,000 clones, about 87% of them singletons. Sequencing input: peripheral blood. The receptors here all came from a woman aged 18-29 years with acute or convalescent COVID-19.

The J gene is TRBJ2-1, the V gene TRBV5-1, with D tentatively TRBD2 (6 bases). The CDR3 is 14 amino acids. The ends were cut back, 5 bases at V and 9 bases at J, with 18 bases in the middle. Germline values: CDR1 SGHRS, CDR2 YFSETQ. CDR3 DNA: TGCGCCAGCAGATTTCTCGGGGGAGGCGGTGAGCAGTTCTTC. Translating it yields CASRFLGGGGEQFF. Filled out from reference TRBV5-1 and TRBJ2-1, the complete variable domain reads KAGVTQTPRYLIKTRGQQVTLSCSPISGHRSVSWYQQTPGQGLQFLFEYFSETQRNKGNFPGRFSGRQFSNSRSEMNVSTLELGDSALYLCASRFLGGGGEQFFGPGTRLTVL.

The V gene is TRBV6-1, the J gene TRBJ2-7; weak D call: TRBD1 (6 bases). Deletions cut 1 base from V and 4 bases from J, with 14 bases between. The CDR3 covers 15 residues. The V gene's germline CDR1 is MNHNS and CDR2 SASEGT. The CDR3 spells CASSEGIGGSYEQYF. The CDR3 bases are TGTGCCAGCAGTGAAGGCATAGGGGGAAGTTACGAGCAGTACTTC.

The chain uses TRBV4-1 and TRBJ2-3, with TRBD2 identical over 9 bases. CDR1 MGHRA and CDR2 YSYEKL come from the germline V gene. The J segment lost 6 bases and the V segment lost 3 bases, leaving 13 bases of the junction unmatched. This CDR3 spans 17 amino acids. The CDR3 loop reads CASSQENLAGAGDTQYF. CDR3 DNA sequence: TGCGCCAGCAGCCAGGAAAACTTAGCGGGGGCGGGGGATACGCAGTATTTT.

The V and J genes are TRBV4-1 and TRBJ2-7; TRBD1 aligns across 7 bases. Per the germline V gene, CDR1 is MGHRA and CDR2 is YSYEKL. This CDR3 contains 13 residues. V lost 5 bases to trimming and J lost 3 bases; unmatched junction nucleotides: 4. CDR3 region: CASSIRDSYEQYF. DNA of the CDR3: TGCGCCAGCAGCATACGGGACAGCTACGAGCAGTACTTC.

The rearrangement joins TRBV28 to TRBJ1-5; D is ambiguous. Trimming removed 6 bases from V and 4 bases from J, with 10 bases in between. Germline V lookup: CDR1 MDHEN, CDR2 SYDVKM. The CDR3 loop spans 13 amino acids. The CDR3 protein is CASSKEGNQPQHF. As DNA, the CDR3 is TGTGCCAGCAGCAAAGAGGGTAATCAGCCCCAGCATTTT.

The J gene is TRBJ2-2, the V gene TRBV11-2; weak D call: TRBD2 (5 bases). This CDR3 is 15 amino acids long. Germline CDR1 SGHAT, CDR2 FQNNGV. The V and J ends lost 1 base and 6 bases respectively, with 12 bases between them. CDR3 coding DNA: TGTGCCAGCAGCTTAGTGCTAGGAGGAGCCGGGGAGCTGTTTTTT. Its protein product is CASSLVLGGAGELFF.

J is TRBJ2-7 and V is TRBV27; 7 bases fit TRBD2. Germline CDR1 and CDR2: MNHEY and SMNVEV (reference sequence). The CDR3 spans 13 residues. V shed 7 bases and J 3 bases; nucleotides not matched to a gene: 6. The CDR3 bases are TGTGCCAGCATGAGCGGGGTCCTCTACGAGCAGTACTTC. Encoded protein: CASMSGVLYEQYF.

The chain combines TRBV2 with TRBJ1-5; D gene unclear. The CDR3 runs 15 residues. Deletions cut 6 bases from V and 4 bases from J, with 16 bases between. Germline V lookup: CDR1 SNHLY, CDR2 FYNNEI. CDR3 DNA: TGTGCCAGCAGAGGTGAACGGGGTTATAATCAGCCCCAGCATTTT. Its translation: CASRGERGYNQPQHF. The whole variable domain, filled in from reference TRBV2 and TRBJ1-5, reads EPEVTQTPSHQVTQMGQEVILRCVPISNHLYFYWYRQILGQKVEFLVSFYNNEISEKSEIFDDQFSVERPDGSNFTLKIRSTKLEDSAMYFCASRGERGYNQPQHFGDGTRLSIL.

The V gene is TRBV5-1, the J gene TRBJ1-3, with 7 bases matching TRBD1. V trimming: 3 bases; J trimming: 3 bases; junction bases outside the gene matches: 3. The CDR3 contains 14 residues. Germline CDR1 SGHRS, CDR2 YFSETQ. The CDR3 DNA reads as TGCGCCAGCAGCTCCGACAGGGTTGGAAACACCATATATTTT. Encoded protein: CASSSDRVGNTIYF.

The chain carries TRBV7-9 and TRBJ2-5; 8 positions match TRBD1. Germline CDR1 is SEHNR and CDR2 is FQNEAQ (reference sequence). Trimming removed 1 base from V and 3 bases from J; junction bases left unmatched: 1. The CDR3 has 14 residues. The CDR3, as DNA: TGTGCCAGCAGCTTAGGACAGGGGAAAGAGACCCAGTACTTC. Translated, it gives CASSLGQGKETQYF. Full variable domain (remainder filled in from reference TRBV7-9 and TRBJ2-5): DTGVSQNPRHKITKRGQNVTFRCDPISEHNRLYWYRQTLGQGPEFLTYFQNEAQLEKSRLLSDRFSAERPKGSFSTLEIQRTEQGDSAMYLCASSLGQGKETQYFGPGTRLLVL.

The genes are TRBV27 and TRBJ1-1; the D gene is possibly TRBD1 (6 bases). Germline CDR1 reads MNHEY; CDR2 reads SMNVEV (reference sequence). V lost 7 bases, J lost 3 bases, and 15 bases lay in between. The CDR3 is 14 residues long. CDR3: CASNFSPGDTEAFF. DNA of the CDR3: TGTGCCAGCAATTTCTCTCCAGGGGACACTGAAGCTTTCTTT.

This clone was seen once. The chain employs TRBV20-1 and TRBJ1-6, with TRBD1 as a possible D gene (5 bases). The CDR3 is 11 residues long. The V and J ends lost 6 bases and 14 bases respectively, with 14 bases between them. Per germline, CDR1 DFQATT and CDR2 SNEGSKA (reference sequence). CDR3 coding DNA: TGCAGTGCGCTGCAGGGATTCACCCTCCACTTT. Its translation is CSALQGFTLHF.

V is TRBV21-1 and J is TRBJ1-6; the table gives TRBD1 as D, unverified against the DNA. TRBV21-1 has pseudogene status. The CDR3 has 13 amino acids. The CDR3 bases are TGTGCCAGCAGGGACAGGCTCACTCGGCCCCTCCACTTT. Its translation: CASRDRLTRPLHF.

This clone was recorded once. V is TRBV2 and J is TRBJ1-2, with D possibly TRBD1 on 6 matching bases. Trimming cost V 6 bases and J 4 bases, with 12 bases left between them. The germline CDR1 and CDR2 sequences are SNHLY and FYNNEI. This CDR3 comprises 13 residues. The CDR3 reads CASRSQGSYGYTF. The CDR3 coding sequence is TGTGCCAGCAGATCACAGGGTAGCTATGGCTACACCTTC.

The gene calls are TRBV19 and TRBJ1-4; no firm D call. Trimming left V 3 bases short and J 3 bases short, with 11 bases between. The germline CDR1 and CDR2 sequences are LNHDA and SQIVND (reference sequence). This CDR3 has 15 amino acids. The CDR3 sequence is CASSMLSKSNEKLFF. The CDR3 nucleotides are TGTGCCAGTAGTATGCTATCCAAATCTAATGAAAAACTGTTTTTT.

The chain combines TRBV7-7 with TRBJ2-1; TRBD2 matches at 13 bases. From germline, CDR1 is SSHAT and CDR2 FNYEAQ (reference sequence). V trimming: 1 base; J trimming: 7 bases; junction bases outside the gene matches: 10. The CDR3 contains 18 residues. The CDR3 protein is CASSLGGVGTSGINEQFF. The DNA for the CDR3 is TGTGCCAGCAGCTTAGGGGGTGTGGGGACTAGCGGGATAAATGAGCAGTTCTTC. Looking up the rest from reference TRBV7-7 and TRBJ2-1 gives the full variable domain: GAGVSQSPRYKVTKRGQDVTLRCDPISSHATLYWYQQALGQGPEFLTYFNYEAQPDKSGLPSDRFSAERPEGSISTLTIQRTEQRDSAMYRCASSLGGVGTSGINEQFFGPGTRLTVL.

The chain has TRBV18 and TRBJ2-7; tentatively, D is TRBD1 (6 bases). CDR1 and CDR2 from the germline V gene are KGHSH and LQKENI. Trimming pared 2 bases from V and 7 bases from J, leaving 15 bases between. This CDR3 is built from 14 residues. Written as DNA, the CDR3 is TGTGCCAGCTCACCAACAGGGTTTCCCTGGGAGCAGTACTTC. Translation: CASSPTGFPWEQYF. The variable domain in full, with the rest retrieved from reference TRBV18 and TRBJ2-7, is NAGVMQNPRHLVRRRGQEARLRCSPMKGHSHVYWYRQLPEEGLKFMVYLQKENIIDESGMPKERFSAEFPKEGPSILRIQQVVRGDSAAYFCASSPTGFPWEQYFGPGTRLTVT.

This clone appeared once. J is TRBJ2-3 and V is TRBV30; the match to TRBD2 covers 7 bases. J was trimmed by 3 bases and V by 2 bases; bases with no gene match: 14. Germline V gives CDR1 GTSNPN, CDR2 SVGIG (reference sequence). The CDR3 spans 17 residues. The CDR3 loop reads CAWSTNTLPGGTDTQYF. Here the CDR3 DNA reads TGTGCCTGGAGTACGAATACCCTCCCGGGGGGTACAGATACGCAGTATTTT. The whole variable domain, remainder taken from reference TRBV30 and TRBJ2-3, is SQTIHQWPATLVQPVGSPLSLECTVEGTSNPNLYWYRQAAGRGLQLLFYSVGIGQISSEVPQNLSASRPQDRQFILSSKKLLLSDSGFYLCAWSTNTLPGGTDTQYFGPGTRLTVL.

J is TRBJ1-1 and V is TRBV30; D is unclear. Germline V gene data show CDR1 as GTSNPN and CDR2 as SVGIG (reference sequence). The CDR3 consists of 13 residues. Trimming shortened V by 1 base and J by 5 bases, and 11 bases separated the two germline ends. The CDR3 DNA follows: TGTGCCTGGAGTGGCGGGGATGGGACTGAAGCTTTCTTT. Its translation is CAWSGGDGTEAFF. The full variable domain, rest sourced from reference TRBV30 and TRBJ1-1, is SQTIHQWPATLVQPVGSPLSLECTVEGTSNPNLYWYRQAAGRGLQLLFYSVGIGQISSEVPQNLSASRPQDRQFILSSKKLLLSDSGFYLCAWSGGDGTEAFFGQGTRLTVV.

A single count supports this clone. The V gene is TRBV7-2, the J gene TRBJ1-1; 8 bases map to TRBD1. There are 13 residues in the CDR3. Germline CDR1 reads SGHTA; CDR2 reads FQGNSA. With 7 bases clipped from V and 5 bases from J, the junction kept 6 bases outside the gene matches. CDR3 in DNA: TGTGCCAGCACCCTCCGGACAGGGACTGAAGCTTTCTTT. Its translation: CASTLRTGTEAFF.

The gene calls are TRBV30 and TRBJ2-7, with 9 bases lining up with TRBD2. This CDR3 is built from 17 residues. V gave up 4 bases and J gave up 4 bases; unmatched junction bases: 17. Germline V gives CDR1 GTSNPN, CDR2 SVGIG (reference sequence). The CDR3 DNA reads as TGTGCCTGGACGGCGGGGGGGCTGCTCTCGCTAAGGTACGAGCAGTACTTC. Translating it yields CAWTAGGLLSLRYEQYF.

V gene TRBV19 combines with J gene TRBJ1-6; TRBD1 might be the D (6 bases). Germline assignment: CDR1 LNHDA and CDR2 SQIVND (reference sequence). The CDR3 totals 14 residues. Trimming stripped 6 bases from V and 8 bases from J, with 14 bases between. The CDR3 DNA reads TGTGCCAGTAGCTTAGGGGACAAGTATTCACCCCTCCACTTT. Translating gives CASSLGDKYSPLHF.

The genes are TRBV5-1 and TRBJ2-1, with a possible D match to TRBD1 (6 bases). Trimming took off 4 bases at V and 15 bases at J, with 23 bases between the two ends. The CDR3 extends over 14 amino acids. Germline V CDR1 and CDR2: SGHRS, YFSETQ. Written as DNA, the CDR3 is TGCGCCAGCAGCCTCAATACAGGGCTCGGACGGAGGTTCTTC. Its translation: CASSLNTGLGRRFF.

The chain is built from TRBV6-2 or TRBV6-3 and TRBJ2-7; D is ambiguous. Germline CDR1 MNHEY, CDR2 SVGEGT. Trimming cost V 2 bases and J 0 bases, with 8 bases left between them. The length of the CDR3 is 14 residues. The CDR3 sequence is CASSYIPGSYEQYF. CDR3 sequence (DNA): TGTGCCAGCAGTTACATCCCGGGCTCCTACGAGCAGTACTTC.

For this clone: Other DNA sequences from this sample encode an identical CDR3 as well. V and J are TRBV7-9 and TRBJ1-4; D ambiguous. In germline, CDR1 is SEHNR, CDR2 FQNEAQ (reference sequence). This CDR3 has 14 amino acids. The V end lost 2 bases, the J end lost 3 bases, and 7 bases lay between the germline ends. For the CDR3, the DNA is TGTGCCAGCAGCTTAACGGGTGCTAATGAAAAACTGTTTTTT. It encodes CASSLTGANEKLFF.

CDR3 in amino acids: CASSSTGMRWPQHF. The CDR3 bases are TGTGCCAGCAGCTCGACAGGGATGCGATGGCCCCAGCATTTT. The rearrangement joins TRBV11-2 to TRBJ1-5; 7 nucleotides line up with TRBD1. CDR1 is SGHAT and CDR2 is FQNNGV in the germline V gene. CDR3 length: 14 amino acids. Trimming took 4 bases from V and 9 from J; bases not matched to a gene: 9.

The V and J genes are TRBV15 and TRBJ1-1, with 11 bases fitting TRBD1. Looked up from germline, CDR1 is LNHNV and CDR2 is YYDKDF (reference sequence). The CDR3 runs 16 residues. After removal of 7 bases from V and 1 base from J, the junction contained 8 bases not matched to a gene. CDR3 residues: CATTKDRGLGNTEAFF. The CDR3 DNA reads as TGTGCCACCACCAAGGACAGGGGGCTAGGGAACACTGAAGCTTTCTTT. Full variable domain (remainder filled in from reference TRBV15 and TRBJ1-1): DAMVIQNPRYQVTQFGKPVTLSCSQTLNHNVMYWYQQKSSQAPKLLFHYYDKDFNNEADTPDNFQSRRPNTSFCFLDIRSPGLGDTAMYLCATTKDRGLGNTEAFFGQGTRLTVV.

The J gene is TRBJ1-1, the V gene TRBV6-5; the match to TRBD1 covers 7 bases. Germline V lookup: CDR1 MNHEY, CDR2 SVGAGI. CDR3 length equals 15 residues. V lost 2 bases to trimming and J lost 3 bases; unmatched junction nucleotides: 6. The CDR3 coding sequence is TGTGCCAGCAGTTACAGCAGGGGGTTGGACACTGAAGCTTTCTTT. Encoded protein: CASSYSRGLDTEAFF.

V and J are TRBV10-3 and TRBJ1-4, with no clear D. The V gene's germline CDR1 is ENHRY and CDR2 SYGVKD. V was pared by 7 bases and J by 4 bases, with 10 bases between. The CDR3 has 13 amino acids. The CDR3 protein is CAIKRADNEKLFF. The CDR3 DNA follows: TGTGCCATCAAGAGGGCCGATAATGAAAAACTGTTTTTT.

This clone was seen just once. This chain uses TRBV4-2 with TRBJ1-2; 10 bases are a match to TRBD1. Trimming cost V 3 bases and J 0 bases; bases outside gene matches: 13. Germline V lookup: CDR1 LGHNA, CDR2 YNFKEQ. CDR3 size: 19 residues. CDR3 bases: TGTGCCAGCAGCCACCTTTTCCGGGACAGGGGACAAGCTAACTATGGCTACACCTTC. Translation: CASSHLFRDRGQANYGYTF.

V gene TRBV5-5 combines with J gene TRBJ2-7; 8 bases fit TRBD1. Trimming cost V 5 bases and J 2 bases; bases outside gene matches: 3. The germline CDR1 and CDR2 sequences are SGHKS and YYEKEE (reference sequence). This CDR3 is 13 amino acids long. The CDR3 DNA reads as TGTGCCAGCAGGATACAGGGGGCCTACGAGCAGTACTTC. This sequence encodes CASRIQGAYEQYF. Looking up the rest from reference TRBV5-5 and TRBJ2-7 gives the full variable domain: DAGVTQSPTHLIKTRGQQVTLRCSPISGHKSVSWYQQVLGQGPQFIFQYYEKEERGRGNFPDRFSARQFPNYSSELNVNALLLGDSALYLCASRIQGAYEQYFGPGTRLTVT.